This entry describes one T cell receptor (beta chain). CDR3 length: 15 amino acids. Unmatched junction bases numbered 7, after V lost 5 bases and J lost 1 base. Germline loops: CDR1 MNHEY, CDR2 SMNVEV (reference sequence). The data were obtained in a study of blood T cell repertoires in COVID-19. For the study at large: The origin of the acute and convalescent COVID-19 samples was the United States, Italy and Spain. Sample material is recorded as cDNA or gDNA derived from T cells, B-cell-depleted T cells, or PBMCs.

Sequencing used immunoSEQ multiplex PCR; TCRdb keeps in-frame clones, though not all of them. The sample records 250,000 to 350,000 clones, around nine tenths being singletons. This clonotype originated in a woman aged 25-40 years with COVID-19, enrolled during active disease. Material: peripheral blood. The V gene is TRBV27, the J gene TRBJ2-5; 7 nucleotides align to TRBD1. The CDR3 sequence is CASSLYRGPQETQYF. The CDR3 nucleotides are TGTGCCAGCAGTCTTTACAGGGGCCCCCAAGAGACCCAGTACTTC.